These T cell receptor beta chains were read from a single sample in a study of T cell responses to AZD1222 COVID-19 vaccine. Assay used: immunoSEQ multiplex PCR; TCRdb lists only in-frame clones, some missing. The repertoire includes 100,000 to 150,000 clones, 70% to 90% of them detected once, and approximately 20% sits in the top ten. Sequenced material: peripheral blood, taken on day 0 of AZD1222 vaccination. These receptors were collected from an adult in good health. Each CDR3 is given with its conserved first and last residue.

j_call v_call cdr3_aa
TRBJ2-1 TRBV10-2 CAKSGPEQFF
TRBJ2-7 TRBV6-5 CASSYSAAAGGYEQYF
TRBJ1-1 TRBV11-2 CASSLRGSQMNTEAFF
TRBJ1-5 TRBV25-1 CASSDPTGEQPQHF
TRBJ1-6 TRBV7-9 CASSSSRAGSPLHF
TRBJ1-3 TRBV9 CASSATGTGNTIYF
TRBJ1-6 TRBV27 CASSMRQGGGNSPLHF
TRBJ2-5 TRBV11-2 CASSSIKETQYF
TRBJ2-5 TRBV5-1 CASSLIGGGSQETQYF
TRBJ1-2 TRBV7-9 CASSLGIDYGYTF
TRBJ1-6 TRBV3-1/TRBV3-2 CASSQDARQVAF
TRBJ1-2 TRBV7-9 CASSPGQEGYGYTF
TRBJ2-7 TRBV7-9 CASSSTYPISYF
TRBJ2-1 TRBV4-1 CASSSDYNEQFF
TRBJ1-4 TRBV4-3 CASSPGHEREKLFF
TRBJ2-1 TRBV7-2 CASTSGRGDSYNEQFF
TRBJ1-5 TRBV28 CASRGGAWGNQPQHF
TRBJ1-5 TRBV12-3/TRBV12-4 CASSPGWQPQHF
TRBJ2-7 TRBV28 CASSHVTGGYEQYF
TRBJ2-7 TRBV5-4 CASSSQQGTSYEQYF
TRBJ2-3 TRBV28 CASSPASRGLDTQYF
TRBJ2-7 TRBV9 CASSRQVLSYEQYF
TRBJ2-7 TRBV25-1 CASRARESSYEQYF
TRBJ2-1 TRBV28 CASSLSHPDEQFF
TRBJ2-7 TRBV19 CASSIDRDRAIYEQYF
TRBJ2-2 TRBV19 CASMTGYSNTGELFF
TRBJ1-3 TRBV3-1/TRBV3-2 CASSPEGAGNTIYF
TRBJ2-7 TRBV5-8 CASSLAGSYEQYF
TRBJ1-2 TRBV9 CASSPPGQGLGGYTF
TRBJ2-1 TRBV23-1 CASSQSRVRRGSSYNEQFF
TRBJ1-2 TRBV5-6 CASRPQRSYGYTF
TRBJ1-5 TRBV2 CASSPLVSQSNQPQHF
TRBJ1-1 TRBV6-5 CASSFGTGLMNTEAFF
TRBJ1-2 TRBV14 CASSEEELDRTMGYTF
TRBJ1-6 TRBV14 CASSQGWAGNNSPLHF
TRBJ2-3 TRBV9 CASSVVAARTDTQYF
TRBJ2-5 TRBV10-1 CASSESLAGGPQYF
TRBJ2-5 TRBV5-1 CASSGGNQETQYF
TRBJ1-2 TRBV5-5 CASSFSTNYGYTF
TRBJ2-7 TRBV5-6 CASTRYPRTGVWSYEQYF
TRBJ2-7 TRBV4-3 CASSQDRAYEQYF
TRBJ2-7 TRBV7-2 CASSLVGKPNSYEQYF
TRBJ2-7 TRBV10-1 CASRAPGGVQYF
TRBJ1-6 TRBV5-5 CASSFGGSSYNSPLHF
TRBJ2-5 TRBV28 CASSLWIQPPPGQGPQETQYF
TRBJ1-4 TRBV11-3 CASSPSGGQIATNEKLFF
TRBJ2-7 TRBV30 CAWSWGGEQYF
TRBJ2-2 TRBV9 CASSVAGLSTNTGELFF
TRBJ1-2 TRBV11-1 CASSPETGTGHGYTF
TRBJ1-5 TRBV21-1 CCGDSNQPQHF
TRBJ2-5 TRBV6-5 CASSSGDSYRKTQYF
TRBJ2-1 TRBV5-1 CASSLGGPAYNEQFF
TRBJ1-2 TRBV19 CASSARDRVGGYTF